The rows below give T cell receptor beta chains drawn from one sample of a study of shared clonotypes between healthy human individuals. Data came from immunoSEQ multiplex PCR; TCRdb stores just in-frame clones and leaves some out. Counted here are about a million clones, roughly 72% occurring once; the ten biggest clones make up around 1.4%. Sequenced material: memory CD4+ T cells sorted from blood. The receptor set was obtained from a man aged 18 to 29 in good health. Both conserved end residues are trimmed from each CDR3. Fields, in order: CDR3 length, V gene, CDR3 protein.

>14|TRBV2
ASKDRLSTNTGELF
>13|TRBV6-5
ASSWDRGNTGELF
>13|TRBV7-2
ASSLDLAGVYEQY
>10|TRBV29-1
SVTGDQYEQY
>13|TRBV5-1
ASSLGQNNQETQY
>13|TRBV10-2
ASSESPWGRNEQY
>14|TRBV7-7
ASSPLEGAGWETQY
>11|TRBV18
ASSPNREETQY
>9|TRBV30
AWSSYTEAF
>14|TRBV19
ASSIRTGDFYNEQF
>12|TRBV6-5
ASNGQGGTGELF
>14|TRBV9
ASSKQTVLGQETQY
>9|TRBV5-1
ATGPKNIQY
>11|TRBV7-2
ASSLELNTEAF